This TCR beta chain originates from a study of chemoradiotherapy in HPV16-positive cancers. Study-wide results and limits: During treatment, candidate HPV-specific clones and E7-related motifs expanded in tumor.

As concerns this clone: Its antigen is undetermined.

CDR3 length equals 18 residues. CDR1 and CDR2 (germline): SGHNT, YYREEE (reference sequence). J gave up 5 bases and V 1 base, and 10 bases lay outside the gene matches. Clones were read by immunoSEQ multiplex PCR, and TCRdb kept only the in-frame ones, dropping some. In the table there are over 13,000 clones, about three quarters of which are singletons. This receptor was taken from a human donor with HPV-associated anogenital cancer. Specimen collection occurred from a patient who underwent chemoradiotherapy. This chain connects TRBV5-4 to TRBJ2-1, with 12 bases fitting TRBD2. The CDR3 here is CASSLYASGGVKNNEQFF. CDR3 sequence (DNA): TGTGCCAGCAGCTTGTACGCTAGCGGGGGGGTCAAAAACAATGAGCAGTTCTTC. Full variable domain (rest looked up from reference TRBV5-4 and TRBJ2-1): ETGVTQSPTHLIKTRGQQVTLRCSSQSGHNTVSWYQQALGQGPQFIFQYYREEENGRGNFPPRFSGLQFPNYSSELNVNALELDDSALYLCASSLYASGGVKNNEQFFGPGTRLTVL.